The rows below give T cell receptor beta chains drawn from one sample of a study of blood T cell repertoires in COVID-19. Sequencing used immunoSEQ multiplex PCR; TCRdb keeps in-frame clones, though not all of them. The sample yields about 130,000 clones, just under 85% seen once. Material for sequencing was peripheral blood. These receptors came from a woman in her fifties or sixties with acute or convalescent COVID-19. Both conserved end residues are part of each CDR3. Fields, in order: clone size, D gene, V gene, J gene, CDR3 protein, CDR3 DNA. A D gene is named only where the DNA matches it firmly. Rows may omit the clone size; those that give it use once, few, many or a size class.

NA	NA	TRBV5-6	TRBJ1-4	CASSSKGSANEKLFF	TGTGCCAGCAGCTCTAAGGGGTCGGCTAATGAAAAACTGTTTTTT
NA	NA	TRBV6-5	TRBJ1-1	CASRDGGPTEAFF	TGTGCCAGCAGGGACGGGGGGCCCACTGAAGCTTTCTTT
NA	NA	TRBV10-3	TRBJ1-1	CAISEAGGEAFF	TGTGCCATCAGTGAAGCTGGCGGGGAAGCTTTCTTT
NA	TRBD1	TRBV6-2/TRBV6-3	TRBJ2-7	CASSYGIGTDFSYEQYF	TGTGCCAGCAGTTACGGTATCGGGACAGATTTTTCCTACGAGCAGTACTTC
NA	NA	TRBV21-1	TRBJ2-7	CASSKVGTAFEQYF	TGTGCCAGCAGCAAAGTAGGGACAGCCTTCGAGCAGTACTTC
NA	TRBD2	TRBV27	TRBJ2-3	CASSAMQTWTSGTDTQYF	TGTGCCAGCAGCGCAATGCAAACTTGGACTAGCGGCACAGATACGCAGTATTTT
NA	TRBD1	TRBV6-6	TRBJ1-4	CASSRQGTTNEKLFF	TGTGCCAGCAGCCGACAGGGAACAACTAATGAAAAACTGTTTTTT
NA	NA	TRBV27	TRBJ2-7	CASSLRQYAEQYF	TGTGCCAGCAGCCTTAGACAGTATGCGGAGCAGTACTTC
NA	NA	TRBV27	TRBJ1-1	CASSLRIQGNTEAFF	TGTGCCAGCAGTTTAAGAATACAGGGGAACACTGAAGCTTTCTTT
NA	TRBD2	TRBV7-2	TRBJ2-1	CASSFGLAGEQFF	TGTGCCAGCAGCTTTGGACTAGCGGGGGAGCAGTTCTTC
few	TRBD1	TRBV2	TRBJ2-7	CASSEGDRGPLYEQYF	TGTGCCAGCAGTGAAGGCGACAGGGGGCCCCTATACGAGCAGTACTTC
NA	NA	TRBV30	TRBJ2-3	CAGKYRALTDTQYF	TGTGCCGGAAAATACAGGGCCCTCACAGATACGCAGTATTTT
NA	TRBD1	TRBV29-1	TRBJ1-2	CSVVGQGVTYGYTF	TGCAGCGTTGTGGGTCAGGGGGTAACCTATGGCTACACCTTC
NA	TRBD1	TRBV9	TRBJ1-4	CASSAGTGFNEKLFF	TGTGCCAGCAGCGCCGGGACAGGTTTTAATGAAAAACTGTTTTTT
once	NA	TRBV5-6	TRBJ1-5	CASSAPLGPQHF	TGTGCCAGCAGCGCGCCCCTCGGGCCCCAGCATTTT
NA	NA	TRBV2	TRBJ1-6	CASSEGGANPPLHF	TGTGCCAGCAGTGAGGGGGGGGCTAATCCACCCCTCCACTTT